This T cell receptor (beta chain) was retrieved from a study of T cell responses to AZD1222 COVID-19 vaccine. Findings and limits, study-wide: Repertoire collection took place solely once the T cell response had peaked. Clonal diversity was possibly underestimated; the donors were predominantly white British and more often female.

As concerns this clone: Its antigen is not known.

Sequencing used immunoSEQ multiplex PCR; TCRdb keeps in-frame clones, though not all of them. The data show about 120,000 clones, approximately 87% seen once. V lost 4 bases and J lost 10, with 11 bases in between. Germline CDR1 and CDR2: LGHNA and YNFKEQ. The CDR3 length is 13 residues. This chain links TRBV4-2 with TRBJ1-6; no definite D call. The specimen was peripheral blood, collected on day 0 of AZD1222 vaccination. The source is an adult in good health. The CDR3, as DNA: TGTGCCAGCAGCCCTGGCCCGGGCTCACCCCTCCACTTT. Amino acid sequence: CASSPGPGSPLHF.